The sequence of this T cell receptor (beta chain) was determined in a study of early T cells in non-severe SARS-CoV-2 infection. Study overall: Sequencing targeted bulk RNA from unsorted whole blood, leaving chains unpaired.

Unique molecular identifiers were attached to individual cDNA molecules. TCRdb re-called the 5' RACE reads through MiXCR, storing one row per CDR3 protein. The data hold 65,000 to 80,000 distinct CDR3 sequences, with approximately 10% observed a single time. The V and J ends lost 6 bases and 0 bases respectively, with 11 bases between them. The CDR3 loop spans 13 amino acids. CDR1 and CDR2 (germline): SQVTM, ANQGSEA. This clonotype turned up a few times. This clonotype originated in an adult who was a healthcare worker with PCR-confirmed SARS-CoV-2 infection or an uninfected control (not recorded which). J is TRBJ1-1 and V is TRBV29-1, with D uncertain. The source material was whole blood. The CDR3 DNA reads TGCAGCGTCACAGAGTTCATGAACACTGAAGCTTTCTTT. Protein sequence: CSVTEFMNTEAFF.